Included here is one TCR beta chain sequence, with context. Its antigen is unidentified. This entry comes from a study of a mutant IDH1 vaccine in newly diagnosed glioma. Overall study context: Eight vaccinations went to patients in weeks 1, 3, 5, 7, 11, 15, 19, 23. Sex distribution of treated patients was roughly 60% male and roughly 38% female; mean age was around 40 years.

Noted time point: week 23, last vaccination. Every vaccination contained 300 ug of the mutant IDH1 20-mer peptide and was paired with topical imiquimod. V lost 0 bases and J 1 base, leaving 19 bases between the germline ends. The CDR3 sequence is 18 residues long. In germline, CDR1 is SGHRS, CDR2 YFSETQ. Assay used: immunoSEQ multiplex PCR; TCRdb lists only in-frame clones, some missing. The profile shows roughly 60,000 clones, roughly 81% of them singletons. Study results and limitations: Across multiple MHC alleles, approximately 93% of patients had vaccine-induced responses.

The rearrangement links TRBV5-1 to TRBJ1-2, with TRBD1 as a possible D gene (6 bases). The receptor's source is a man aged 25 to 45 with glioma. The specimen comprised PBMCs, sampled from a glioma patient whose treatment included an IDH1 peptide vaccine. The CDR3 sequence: CASSLGGQRSYVNYGYTF. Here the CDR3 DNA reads TGCGCCAGCAGCTTGGGGGGGCAGCGTTCTTATGTTAACTATGGCTACACCTTC. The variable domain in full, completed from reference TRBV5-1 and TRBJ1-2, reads KAGVTQTPRYLIKTRGQQVTLSCSPISGHRSVSWYQQTPGQGLQFLFEYFSETQRNKGNFPGRFSGRQFSNSRSEMNVSTLELGDSALYLCASSLGGQRSYVNYGYTFGSGTRLTVV.